The 31 T cell receptor beta chains below all came from one sample that was sequenced in a study of regulatory T cells in long-lasting Graves disease. Relying on iRepertoire HTBI primers and Arm-PCR of CDR3 regions, the team built TCR beta libraries. TCRdb ran MiXCR on the multiplex PCR reads and lists one entry per CDR3 protein. The sample contains about 320,000 distinct CDR3 sequences, 15% to 20% of which appear only once. Time point denoted: newly diagnosed GD, antithyroid drugs for less than 3 months. After RNA was extracted from PBMCs, the TCR library was made from it. The sequenced sample was peripheral blood mononuclear cells (PBMCs), obtained at new diagnosis, from a patient treated with antithyroid drugs. The receptors come from a female donor with Graves disease.

The chain links TRBV9 to TRBJ2-7; TRBD1 is a possible D gene (5 bases). Germline CDR1 is SGDLS and CDR2 is YYNGEE. The CDR3 extends over 15 amino acids. Trimming pared 0 bases from V and 4 bases from J, leaving 14 bases between. The CDR3 reads CASSVAQGPPYEQYF. The CDR3, as DNA: TGTGCCAGCAGCGTAGCCCAGGGCCCACCGTACGAGCAGTACTTC.

At least ten counts were recorded for this clonotype. CDR3 region: CASSESGPRGLTDTQYF. Written as DNA, the CDR3 is TGTGCCAGCAGTGAATCTGGGCCCAGGGGGCTGACAGATACGCAGTATTTT. V and J are TRBV6-1 and TRBJ2-3; 8 bases align to TRBD1. Germline V lookup: CDR1 MNHNS, CDR2 SASEGT. CDR3 length: 17 residues. V shed 2 bases, J shed 3 bases, and the junction held 10 bases outside the gene matches.

The V call is TRBV7-9, the J call TRBJ2-1, with 8 bases aligning to TRBD2. Looked up from germline, CDR1 is SEHNR and CDR2 is FQNEAQ (reference sequence). This CDR3 contains 11 residues. Trimming took 5 bases from V and 14 from J; bases not matched to a gene: 5. CDR3 protein: CASSTTSEEFF. For the CDR3, the DNA is TGTGCCAGCAGCACGACTAGCGAAGAGTTCTTC.

V usage is TRBV6-1 and J usage is TRBJ2-4, with D maybe TRBD1 (6 bases). V was clipped by 1 base and J by 2 bases, with 9 bases between them. The V gene's germline CDR1 is MNHNS and CDR2 SASEGT. CDR3 length: 15 residues. CDR3 nucleotide sequence: TGTGCCAGCAGTGAAGGCAGGGGATCCAAAAACATTCAGTACTTC. This translates into CASSEGRGSKNIQYF.

This clonotype has more than one count but fewer than ten. The CDR3 nucleotides read TGTGCCAGCAGCCAAGAAGGGGTGGGACTAGCGGTGTACGAGCAGTACTTC. The encoded protein is CASSQEGVGLAVYEQYF. The rearrangement joins TRBV4-2 to TRBJ2-7; 11 bases align to TRBD2. The trim removed 0 bases at V and 4 bases at J, leaving 8 bases unmatched. Looked up from germline, CDR1 is LGHNA and CDR2 is YNFKEQ. This CDR3 contains 17 residues.

This clonotype was seen only a few times. V gene TRBV6-5 combines with J gene TRBJ2-7; D gene ambiguous. Germline CDR1 is MNHEY and CDR2 is SVGAGI. The CDR3 length is 11 residues. The ends were cut back, 2 bases at V and 4 bases at J, with 3 bases in the middle. The CDR3 protein is CASSYKYEQYF. Written as DNA, the CDR3 is TGTGCCAGCAGTTACAAGTACGAGCAGTACTTC.

This clonotype occurred many times. The junction departs from germline at one end; a sequencing error may be responsible. The rearrangement uses TRBV7-2 and TRBJ2-1; 7 nucleotides align to TRBD2. The germline V gene has CDR1 SGHTA and CDR2 FQGNSA. CDR3 length: 16 residues. The CDR3 spells CVSSPRWEGKGNEQFF. CDR3 sequence (DNA): TGTGTCAGCAGCCCCCGGTGGGAGGGAAAAGGCAATGAGCAGTTCTTC.

This clonotype was observed many times. The gene calls are TRBV30 and TRBJ2-5, with a tentative D call TRBD2 (5 bases). The J call may be faulty, since TRBJ2-1 better matches the DNA end. Germline V gene data show CDR1 as GTSNPN and CDR2 as SVGIG (reference sequence). The length of the CDR3 is 13 residues. CDR3 in amino acids: CAWINGIRNEQFF. CDR3 coding DNA: TGTGCCTGGATAAACGGGATTCGTAATGAGCAGTTCTTC.

V is TRBV2 and J is TRBJ2-5; tentatively, D is TRBD2 (6 bases). Trimming removed 10 bases from V and 2 bases from J, with 23 bases in between. Germline-derived CDR1 and CDR2 are SNHLY and FYNNEI. The CDR3 has 16 amino acids. The CDR3 sequence is CAIETGLALAQETQYF. The CDR3 nucleotides read TGTGCCATCGAGACGGGGCTAGCGTTAGCGCAAGAGACCCAGTACTTC.

The rearrangement uses TRBV29-1 and TRBJ2-5; D unclear. The ends were cut back, 5 bases at V and 0 bases at J, with 13 bases in the middle. CDR1 and CDR2 (germline): SQVTM, ANQGSEA. This CDR3 contains 14 residues. The CDR3 DNA follows: TGCAGCGTTACGAGACTGGCAAACCAAGAGACCCAGTACTTC. Translation: CSVTRLANQETQYF.

This clonotype was counted at least ten times. The chain employs TRBV24-1 and TRBJ1-4, with 7 positions matching TRBD1. Trimming took 3 bases from V and 4 from J; bases not matched to a gene: 7. The CDR3 is 16 amino acids. Germline lookup yields CDR1 KGHDR and CDR2 SFDVKD. CDR3 residues: CATSDPRQGGNEKLFF. The CDR3, as DNA: TGTGCCACCAGTGATCCCCGACAGGGAGGTAATGAAAAACTGTTTTTT.

The chain links TRBV20-1 to TRBJ2-2; 9 nucleotides agree with TRBD2. The germline V gene has CDR1 DFQATT and CDR2 SNEGSKA (reference sequence). V lost 1 base and J lost 2; bases outside the gene matches: 2. The CDR3 length is 15 residues. As DNA, the CDR3 is TGCAGTGCTAGAGGGACTAGCGTAAACACCGGGGAGCTGTTTTTT. This sequence encodes CSARGTSVNTGELFF.

In this sample, this clonotype turned up many times. This rearrangement joins TRBV28 to TRBJ1-1; 11 bases fit TRBD1. V lost 0 bases to trimming and J lost 4 bases; unmatched junction nucleotides: 4. The CDR3 sequence is 16 residues long. The germline V gene encodes CDR1 MDHEN and CDR2 SYDVKM. DNA of the CDR3: TGTGCCAGCAGTTTATGGGGGACAGGGGGGGTCACTGAAGCTTTCTTT. It is translated as CASSLWGTGGVTEAFF. Based on the CDR3 plus reference TRBV28 and TRBJ1-1, the full variable domain is DVKVTQSSRYLVKRTGEKVFLECVQDMDHENMFWYRQDPGLGLRLIYFSYDVKMKEKGDIPEGYSVSREKKERFSLILESASTNQTSMYLCASSLWGTGGVTEAFFGQGTRLTVV.

The sample holds many counts of this clonotype. The chain recombines TRBV20-1 with TRBJ1-2, with D perhaps matching TRBD1 (5 bases). Germline V gene sequence: CDR1 DFQATT, CDR2 SNEGSKA (reference sequence). CDR3 length: 12 amino acids. The V end was cut by 5 bases, the J end by 9 bases, with 16 bases between. The CDR3 protein is CSAGGTALSYTF. CDR3 nucleotides: TGCAGTGCTGGCGGGACTGCTCTAAGCTACACCTTC.

This clonotype was found many times. This sequence joins TRBV11-3 and TRBJ2-1; D is perhaps TRBD2 (6 bases). The germline CDR1 and CDR2 sequences are SGHNT and YENEEA. V lost 8 bases and J lost 9, with 14 bases in between. The CDR3 extends over 12 amino acids. CDR3 in DNA: TGTGCCAGCGCGGGGTGGAGCTCTGAGCAGTTCTTC. Translation: CASAGWSSEQFF.

This rearrangement joins TRBV15 to TRBJ2-3, with 7 nucleotides matching TRBD1. The CDR3 is 17 residues long. Trimming cost V 3 bases and J 2 bases; bases outside gene matches: 11. Germline V gene data show CDR1 as LNHNV and CDR2 as YYDKDF (reference sequence). The CDR3 region is CATSSHPGQQLTDTQYF. As DNA, the CDR3 is TGTGCCACCAGCAGCCACCCGGGACAGCAACTCACAGATACGCAGTATTTT.

This clonotype has a count of ten or more. The V call is TRBV12-3 or TRBV12-4, the J call TRBJ2-1; 7 bases are shared with TRBD2. The CDR3 is made up of 15 amino acids. V dropped 4 bases and J dropped 4; count of bases not matched to a gene: 7. The CDR3 loop reads CASSSNGTIYNEQFF. The CDR3 nucleotides are TGTGCCAGCAGTTCTAACGGGACTATTTACAATGAGCAGTTCTTC.

The sample holds many counts of this clonotype. V usage is TRBV30 and J usage is TRBJ1-2; D is possibly TRBD1 (5 bases). CDR3 length: 11 amino acids. From germline, CDR1 is GTSNPN and CDR2 SVGIG (reference sequence). Trimming removed 7 bases from V and 8 bases from J, with 14 bases in between. CDR3 region: CALPIGEGYTF. As DNA, the CDR3 is TGTGCCTTGCCCATAGGGGAGGGCTACACCTTC. Full variable domain (rest looked up from reference TRBV30 and TRBJ1-2): SQTIHQWPATLVQPVGSPLSLECTVEGTSNPNLYWYRQAAGRGLQLLFYSVGIGQISSEVPQNLSASRPQDRQFILSSKKLLLSDSGFYLCALPIGEGYTFGSGTRLTVV.

This clonotype has at least ten counts. This CDR3 is CASNQDRDYGYTF. The DNA for the CDR3 is TGCGCCAGCAACCAAGACAGGGACTATGGCTACACCTTC. The chain carries TRBV5-1 and TRBJ1-2, with TRBD1 matching 7 bases. Germline V gene lookup returns CDR1 SGHRS and CDR2 YFSETQ. Trimming at V came to 6 bases and at J to 3 bases, leaving 5 bases not matched to a gene. CDR3 length equals 13 residues.

This clonotype was seen repeatedly, ten times or more. The V gene is TRBV7-2, the J gene TRBJ1-4, with 11 bases that match TRBD1. CDR3 size: 13 residues. The ends lost 4 bases at V and 8 bases at J; junction bases unmatched: 0. Germline V CDR1 and CDR2: SGHTA, FQGNSA. The CDR3 DNA follows: TGTGCCAGCAGCTGGGACAGGGGGGAAAAACTGTTTTTT. Translating it yields CASSWDRGEKLFF.

In this sample, this clonotype turned up many times. This sequence joins TRBV7-9 and TRBJ2-7; D possibly corresponds to TRBD2 (6 bases). The CDR3 length is 15 residues. Between the trimmed V and J ends, which lost 2 bases and 3 bases, there was a span of 14 bases. CDR1 and CDR2 from the germline V gene are SEHNR and FQNEAQ (reference sequence). CDR3 amino acids: CASSLNSGNDYEQYF. DNA for the CDR3: TGTGCCAGCAGCTTAAATAGCGGAAACGACTACGAGCAGTACTTC.

Many counts were recorded for this clonotype. This chain links TRBV2 with TRBJ2-7; a possible D gene is TRBD2 (5 bases). The CDR3 is 12 residues long. The germline gives CDR1 SNHLY, CDR2 FYNNEI. Trimming pared 7 bases from V and 0 bases from J, leaving 7 bases between. In nucleotides, the CDR3 is TGTGCCAGCATTACTAGCTCCTACGAGCAGTACTTC. Translated: CASITSSYEQYF.

The chain couples TRBV6-5 to TRBJ1-2, with 8 bases aligning to TRBD1. The CDR3 loop spans 17 amino acids. Germline V gives CDR1 MNHEY, CDR2 SVGAGI. The V and J ends lost 4 bases and 5 bases, in that order; junction bases with no gene match: 15. The CDR3 loop is CASSFRATGGMRYGYTF. The CDR3, as DNA: TGTGCCAGCAGTTTCCGGGCCACAGGGGGGATGCGATATGGCTACACCTTC.

This clonotype showed up many times. The rearrangement uses TRBV20-1 and TRBJ2-1; no definite D call. The CDR3 loop spans 11 amino acids. Trimming took off 2 bases at V and 6 bases at J, with 5 bases between the two ends. Germline V gives CDR1 DFQATT, CDR2 SNEGSKA (reference sequence). The CDR3 region is CSARTPNEQFF. DNA of the CDR3: TGCAGTGCTAGAACCCCCAATGAGCAGTTCTTC.

The rearrangement uses TRBV27 and TRBJ2-7, with a weak D call TRBD2 (5 bases). The V and J ends lost 5 bases and 0 bases respectively, with 14 bases between them. Germline V gene sequence: CDR1 MNHEY, CDR2 SMNVEV (reference sequence). The CDR3 is 15 residues long. CDR3: CASSLGSAGSYEQYF. The CDR3 DNA follows: TGTGCCAGCAGTCTAGGGAGCGCGGGCTCCTACGAGCAGTACTTC.

This clonotype was counted at least ten times. The rearrangement links TRBV11-2 to TRBJ2-5; D is unclear. V was cut by 0 bases and J by 1 base, with 3 bases left in between. CDR3 length: 13 amino acids. Germline values: CDR1 SGHAT, CDR2 FQNNGV. The CDR3 sequence: CASSLDLQETQYF. CDR3 sequence (DNA): TGTGCCAGCAGCTTAGATCTCCAAGAGACCCAGTACTTC. Based on the CDR3 plus reference TRBV11-2 and TRBJ2-5, the full variable domain is EAGVAQSPRYKIIEKRQSVAFWCNPISGHATLYWYQQILGQGPKLLIQFQNNGVVDDSQLPKDRFSAERLKGVDSTLKIQPAKLEDSAVYLCASSLDLQETQYFGPGTRLLVL.

This clonotype was observed a handful of times. A much larger clone differs by one base, so this may be a read error. The chain uses TRBV27 and TRBJ2-2; TRBD2 matches at 8 bases. Germline loops: CDR1 MNHEY, CDR2 SMNVEV (reference sequence). This CDR3 comprises 16 residues. This chain's CDR3 is CVSSLSTGGPVGELFF. The CDR3 nucleotides are TGTGTCAGCAGTTTATCGACGGGAGGGCCCGTCGGGGAGCTGTTTTTT.

V and J are TRBV30 and TRBJ2-3, with D possibly being TRBD1 (5 bases). The V gene's germline CDR1 is GTSNPN and CDR2 SVGIG (reference sequence). The germline V and J ends were trimmed by 3 bases and 2 bases, with 15 bases remaining between them. This CDR3 is built from 15 residues. The CDR3 DNA reads as TGTGCCTGGAGAAGGCGGACAACCTCCACAGATACGCAGTATTTT. Translated, it gives CAWRRRTTSTDTQYF.

V and J are TRBV7-2 and TRBJ2-1, with D tentatively TRBD1 (5 bases). The germline V gene encodes CDR1 SGHTA and CDR2 FQGNSA. This CDR3 has 13 amino acids. The V and J ends lost 4 bases and 4 bases respectively, with 8 bases between them. In DNA, the CDR3 is TGTGCCAGCAGCTCCTACAGGTACAATGAGCAGTTCTTC. Translating gives CASSSYRYNEQFF.

This clonotype was counted a few times. The J gene is TRBJ2-3, the V gene TRBV28, with 9 bases identical to TRBD2. The CDR3 spans 17 residues. V gave up 5 bases and J gave up 0 bases; unmatched junction bases: 9. Looked up from germline, CDR1 is MDHEN and CDR2 is SYDVKM. In DNA, the CDR3 is TGTGCCAGCAGTGCCCGGCGGACTAGCGAAAGCACAGATACGCAGTATTTT. It codes for CASSARRTSESTDTQYF.

This clonotype was counted only a few times. One base away lies a much larger clone, so this may be a sequencing read error. The chain links TRBV7-2 to TRBJ2-7; TRBD2 agrees at 7 bases. The CDR3 contains 14 residues. In germline, CDR1 is SGHTA, CDR2 FQGNSA. J gave up 5 bases and V 1 base, and 5 bases lay outside the gene matches. The DNA for the CDR3 is TGTGCCAGCAGCTTAGTGGCTAGCGGCCACGAGCAGTACTTC. Residues: CASSLVASGHEQYF.